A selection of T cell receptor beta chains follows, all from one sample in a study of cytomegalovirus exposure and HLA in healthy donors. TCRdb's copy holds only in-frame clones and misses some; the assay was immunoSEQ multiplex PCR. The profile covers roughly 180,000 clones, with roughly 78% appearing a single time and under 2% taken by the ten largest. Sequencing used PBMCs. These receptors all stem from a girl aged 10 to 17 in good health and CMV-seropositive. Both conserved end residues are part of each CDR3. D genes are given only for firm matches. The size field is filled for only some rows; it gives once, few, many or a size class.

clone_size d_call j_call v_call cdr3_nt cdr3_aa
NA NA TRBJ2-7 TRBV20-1 TGCAGTGCTAGACTGACTCAGGAGCAGTACTTC CSARLTQEQYF
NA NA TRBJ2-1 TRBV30 TGTGCCTGGACCAGAGGGGGTAATTTCTATGAGCAGTTCTTC CAWTRGGNFYEQFF
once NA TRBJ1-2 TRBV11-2 TGTGCCAGCAGTCATGACAGCTATGGCTACACCTTC CASSHDSYGYTF
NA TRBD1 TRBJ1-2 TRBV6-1 TGTGCCAGCAGTGAAGATAGGACAGGGGGCTCGTATGGCTACACCTTC CASSEDRTGGSYGYTF
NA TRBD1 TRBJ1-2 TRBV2 TGTGCCAGCAGCGCGGGGGGACAGGGAAACTATGGCTACACCTTC CASSAGGQGNYGYTF
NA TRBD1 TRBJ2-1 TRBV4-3 TGCGCCAGCAGCCTCTCGGGACAGGCAGGGATTGAGCAGTTCTTC CASSLSGQAGIEQFF
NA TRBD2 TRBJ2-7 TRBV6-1 TGTGCCAGCGCTTCTAGCGGGGGGGCTGGCGAGCAGTACTTC CASASSGGAGEQYF
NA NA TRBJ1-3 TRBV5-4 TGTGCCAGCAGCTTAGCAGGAGGAAACACCATATATTTT CASSLAGGNTIYF
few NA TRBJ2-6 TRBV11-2 TGTGCCAGCGGACTGGCCAACGTCCTGACTTTC CASGLANVLTF
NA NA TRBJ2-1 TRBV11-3 TGTGCCAGCAGCTTAGTAGGTTCAGGGATTGTCTCCTACAATGAGCAGTTCTTC CASSLVGSGIVSYNEQFF
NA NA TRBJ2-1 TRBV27 TGTGCCAGCAGGCGAACTAGCTCTAATGAGCAGTTCTTC CASRRTSSNEQFF
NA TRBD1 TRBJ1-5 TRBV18 TGTGCCAGCTCACCGGGACAGGGGGTCAATCAGCCCCAGCATTTT CASSPGQGVNQPQHF
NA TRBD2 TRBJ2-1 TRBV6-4 TGTGCCAGCAGTGACTCGACTAGCGGGGGGACTGAGCAGTTCTTC CASSDSTSGGTEQFF
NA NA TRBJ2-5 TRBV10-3 TGTGCCATCAGTGAGGTCAACCAAGAGACCCAGTACTTC CAISEVNQETQYF
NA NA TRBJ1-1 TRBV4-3 TGCGCCAGCAGCCAAGAATCCGGGGGAAGGGGCACTGAAGCTTTCTTT CASSQESGGRGTEAFF
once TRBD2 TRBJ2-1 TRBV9 TGTGCCAGCCAGCTAGCGGGGGTGAATGAGCAGTTCTTC CASQLAGVNEQFF
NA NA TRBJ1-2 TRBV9 TGTGCCAGCAGCGTCCAGGGAACCTATGGCTACACCTTC CASSVQGTYGYTF
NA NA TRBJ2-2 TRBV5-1 TGCGCCAGCAGCTTCACGTCAGGGTGGAACACCGGGGAGCTGTTTTTT CASSFTSGWNTGELFF
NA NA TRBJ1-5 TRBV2 TGTGCCAGCAGCATAGACCGAGGTTATCAGCCCCAGCATTTT CASSIDRGYQPQHF
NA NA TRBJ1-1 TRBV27 TGTGCCAGCAGTCTACAGAGAGCCCCGAACACTGAAGCTTTCTTT CASSLQRAPNTEAFF
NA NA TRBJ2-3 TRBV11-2 TGTGCCAGCAGCTTCTTGGCGGTCCTTAGCACAGATACGCAGTATTTT CASSFLAVLSTDTQYF
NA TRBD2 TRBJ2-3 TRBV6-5 TGTGCCAGCAGACTAGCGGGGGGCACAGATACGCAGTATTTT CASRLAGGTDTQYF
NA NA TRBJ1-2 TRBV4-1 TGCGCCAGCAGCCCGGGGTTTATGGTAGGGGGCTATGGCTACACCTTC CASSPGFMVGGYGYTF
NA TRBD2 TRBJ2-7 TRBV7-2 TGTGCCAGCAGCTCCACGGGGGGAATAGTATCCTACGAGCAGTACTTC CASSSTGGIVSYEQYF
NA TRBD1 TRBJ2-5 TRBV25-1 TGTGCCAGCAGTGAAATCGACAGGGCCCCCCAAGAGACCCAGTACTTC CASSEIDRAPQETQYF
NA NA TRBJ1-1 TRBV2 TGTGCCAGCAGTGAAGCCTGGGGCAACACTGAAGCTTTCTTT CASSEAWGNTEAFF
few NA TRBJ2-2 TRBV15 TGTGCCACCAGCACAAACACCGGGGAGCTGTTTTTT CATSTNTGELFF
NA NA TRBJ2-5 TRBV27 TGTGCCAGCAGTTTCTTTTCGGACAACCAAGAGACCCAGTACTTC CASSFFSDNQETQYF
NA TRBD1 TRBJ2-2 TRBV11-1 TGTGCCAGCAGCTTGGGGGACAGGGCCGGCACCGGGGAGCTGTTTTTT CASSLGDRAGTGELFF
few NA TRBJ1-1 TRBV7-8 TGTGCCAGCAGCTTAGGGGGGCTCACTGAAGCTTTCTTT CASSLGGLTEAFF
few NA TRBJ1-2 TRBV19 TGTGCCAGTAGTATAGCAGAGGGTGGCTACACCTTC CASSIAEGGYTF
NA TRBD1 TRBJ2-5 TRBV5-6 TGTGCCAGCAGCGTGACAGGGTTAGAGACCCAGTACTTC CASSVTGLETQYF
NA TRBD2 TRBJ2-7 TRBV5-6 TGTGCCAGCAGCTTGGTCGACGCGGGGGGGTACGAGCAGTACTTC CASSLVDAGGYEQYF
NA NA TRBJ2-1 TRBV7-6 TGTGCCAGCAGCTTAGCGGGGCTTTCCGGGTACAATGAGCAGTTCTTC CASSLAGLSGYNEQFF
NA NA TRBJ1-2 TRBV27 TGTGCCAGCAGTCAGACAGCTGATTTCCTCAACTATGGCTACACCTTC CASSQTADFLNYGYTF
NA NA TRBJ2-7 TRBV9 TGTGCCAGCAGGGTGGGGGGGGCCTCCTACGAGCAGTACTTC CASRVGGASYEQYF
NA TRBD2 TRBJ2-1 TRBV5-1 TGCGCCAGCAGCTCACAACTAGCGGGGGACCTCAATGAGCAGTTCTTC CASSSQLAGDLNEQFF
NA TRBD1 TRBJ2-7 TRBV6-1 TGTGCCAGCAGTGAGAGGACAGGGGAAGCCTACGAGCAGTACTTC CASSERTGEAYEQYF
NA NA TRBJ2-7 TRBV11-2 TGTGCCAGCAGCGCGATCCTCACAGGGGAGGTCGAGCAGTACTTC CASSAILTGEVEQYF
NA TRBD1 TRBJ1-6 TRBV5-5 TGTGCCAGCAGCCGCGGACAGGGAAGCTCCTATAATTCACCCCTCCACTTT CASSRGQGSSYNSPLHF
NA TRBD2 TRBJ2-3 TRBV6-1 TGTGCCAGCCAACGGACTAGCGCGAGCACAGATACGCAGTATTTT CASQRTSASTDTQYF
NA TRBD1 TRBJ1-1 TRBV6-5 TGTGCCAGCAGCCAAACAACAGGGGGGAGTACTGAAGCTTTCTTT CASSQTTGGSTEAFF
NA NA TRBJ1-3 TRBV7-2 TGTGCCAGCTCCCCGGGGGGACTTGGTGGAAACACCATATATTTT CASSPGGLGGNTIYF
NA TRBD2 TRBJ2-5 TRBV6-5 TGTGCCAGCAGTCGTAGCGGGGGGGGAGAGACCCAGTACTTC CASSRSGGGETQYF